This paragraph reports one TCR beta chain. Antigen unknown. The sample originates from a study of cytomegalovirus exposure and HLA in healthy donors. In the PCR, 60 Vbeta and 13 Jbeta primers were used. Method: immunoSEQ multiplex PCR; TCRdb's copy keeps in-frame clones and lacks some. The sample has 110,000 to 150,000 clones; about 75% are singletons. Germline assignment: CDR1 SQVTM and CDR2 ANQGSEA. Between the trimmed V and J ends, which lost 6 bases and 4 bases, there was a span of 12 bases. There are 12 residues in the CDR3. Overall study results and limits: Indistinguishability led to the exclusion of some V segments, TRBV6-2 and TRBV6-3 included. As a later analysis showed, a missense DCLRE1C variant was linked to trimming of TCR beta V- and J-genes.

The specimen was PBMCs. The chain couples TRBV29-1 to TRBJ1-2; D remains ambiguous. This TCR was sampled from a woman younger than 45 in good health and CMV-seronegative. CDR3 sequence (DNA): TGCAGCGTCGCAACTCGTCTCTATGGCTACACCTTC. Translation: CSVATRLYGYTF.